This is a list of T cell receptor beta chains from one sample in a study of T cell repertoires in cytomegalovirus infection. Each CDR3 protein is one row after TCRdb ran MiXCR on the reads. The sample includes approximately 500,000 distinct CDR3 sequences, around 35% of them seen just once. These receptors have no known antigen. Sequenced here: cultured PBMCs, sampled from culture after CMV antigen stimulation. All receptors come from a human donor in good health (CMV status not recorded). Some clones in this sample may be carry-over from other donors' samples. CDR3s include the opening cysteine and the closing phenylalanine or tryptophan. The D gene is left open where the match is weak. Part of the rows lack a size; the others show once, few, many or a class for expanded clones.

V gene	D gene	J gene	clone size	CDR3 DNA	CDR3 protein
TRBV12-3/TRBV12-4	NA	TRBJ1-4	NA	TGTGCCAGCAGGCCGAACAGGGTCATCGCTGAAAAACTGTTTTTT	CASRPNRVIAEKLFF
TRBV7-2	NA	TRBJ2-1	few	TGTGCCAGCAGCTTAGCGCTAGAGGTGGATGAGCAGTTCTTC	CASSLALEVDEQFF
TRBV7-4	NA	TRBJ1-1	many	TGTGCCAGCAGCTTTCCCCTTGTGAACACTGAAGCTTTCTTT	CASSFPLVNTEAFF
TRBV6-2/TRBV6-3	NA	TRBJ2-2	NA	TGTGCCAGCGCCCGGGGGAGAAGCTCCCCCACCGGGGAGCTGTTTTTT	CASARGRSSPTGELFF
TRBV7-6	NA	TRBJ1-6	many	TGTGCCAGCAGCTTAGGGGGGACGTTAGATAATTCACCCCTCCACTTT	CASSLGGTLDNSPLHF
TRBV4-1	NA	TRBJ2-2	NA	TGCGCCAGCAGCCAACAACTCCGGGTCAACACCGGGGAGCTGTTTTTT	CASSQQLRVNTGELFF
TRBV7-9	NA	TRBJ2-2	few	TGTGCCAGCAGCCCCCCGTCGAGGATGAACACCGGGGAGCTGTTTTTT	CASSPPSRMNTGELFF
TRBV7-6	NA	TRBJ2-1	few	TGTGCCAGCAGCTTTTCGTTGGACAGTGAGCAGTTCTTC	CASSFSLDSEQFF
TRBV7-2	NA	TRBJ2-2	NA	TGTGCCAGCAGCGCCCCCTCGAACACCGGGGAGCTGTTTTTT	CASSAPSNTGELFF
TRBV6-2/TRBV6-3	NA	TRBJ1-1	NA	TGTGCCAGCAGTTACTCGAAGTACACTGAAGCTTTCTTT	CASSYSKYTEAFF
TRBV6-2/TRBV6-3	TRBD2	TRBJ2-7	few	TGTGCCAGCAGATTGGGGGGGGCCTACGAGCAGTACTTC	CASRLGGAYEQYF
TRBV29-1	NA	TRBJ1-2	few	TGCAGCGTTGAAGGAAGGGCGGGCGGCTACACCTTC	CSVEGRAGGYTF
TRBV7-9	NA	TRBJ2-1	many	TGTGCCAGCAGCTTAGTGGGCAGGGGCTCCTACAATGAGCAGTTCTTC	CASSLVGRGSYNEQFF
TRBV6-5	TRBD1	TRBJ1-1	once	TGTGCCAGCAGGCTAACAGGGGGCTGGACTGAAGCTTTCTTT	CASRLTGGWTEAFF
TRBV28	TRBD1	TRBJ1-2	few	TGTGCCAGCAGTTTAGGACAGGGTAGGGTTGGCTACACCTTC	CASSLGQGRVGYTF
TRBV20-1	NA	TRBJ2-5	NA	TGCAGTGCTCGGGGCGACCAAGAGACCCAGTACTTC	CSARGDQETQYF
TRBV20-1	TRBD2	TRBJ2-1	NA	TGCAGTGCTAGGGGGACTAGCGGGAGAAACTACAATGAGCAGTTCTTC	CSARGTSGRNYNEQFF
TRBV7-2	NA	TRBJ2-3	NA	TGTGCCAGCAGCTTAGCCAGATCTACGCAGTATTTT	CASSLARSTQYF
TRBV10-3	NA	TRBJ1-2	few	TGTGCCATCAGGATGGACGCGAACTATGGCTACACCTTC	CAIRMDANYGYTF
TRBV4-3	NA	TRBJ2-3	NA	TGCGCCAGCAGCCAAGAAGCCCTCGGCGCGAGAGCAGATACGCAGTATTTT	CASSQEALGARADTQYF